A single sample is the source of the 10 T cell receptor beta chains below, sequenced in a study of blood T cell repertoires in COVID-19. The data were produced by immunoSEQ multiplex PCR, yet TCRdb's version contains in-frame clones alone and is incomplete. The repertoire holds about 270,000 clones, approximately 86% seen once, with roughly 3% in the top ten. The sequenced material came from peripheral blood. These receptors came from a woman younger than 30 with acute or convalescent COVID-19.

The V and J genes are TRBV5-1 and TRBJ1-1; unclear D gene. V lost 1 base and J 0 bases, leaving 16 bases between the germline ends. Germline V gene sequence: CDR1 SGHRS, CDR2 YFSETQ. This CDR3 contains 17 residues. CDR3 amino acids: CASSLWVGRLMNTEAFF. DNA for the CDR3: TGCGCCAGCAGCTTGTGGGTTGGCAGGCTCATGAACACTGAAGCTTTCTTT. The full variable domain, rest sourced from reference TRBV5-1 and TRBJ1-1, is KAGVTQTPRYLIKTRGQQVTLSCSPISGHRSVSWYQQTPGQGLQFLFEYFSETQRNKGNFPGRFSGRQFSNSRSEMNVSTLELGDSALYLCASSLWVGRLMNTEAFFGQGTRLTVV.

Notes on this clone: Other DNA sequences in this sample translate to the same CDR3. V usage is TRBV4-1 and J usage is TRBJ1-5; 8 nucleotides match TRBD1. V lost 0 bases, J lost 5 bases, and 6 bases stayed unmatched. This CDR3 is 16 amino acids long. The V gene's germline CDR1 is MGHRA and CDR2 YSYEKL. CDR3 DNA: TGCGCCAGCAGCCAAGATTCAGGGGGCGCGTATCAGCCCCAGCATTTT. Amino acids: CASSQDSGGAYQPQHF.

The CDR3 sequence is CASSQGGTGTYEQYF. DNA for the CDR3: TGCGCCAGCAGCCAAGGGGGGACAGGGACCTACGAGCAGTACTTC. This sequence joins TRBV4-3 and TRBJ2-7; 9 nucleotides agree with TRBD1. The CDR3 contains 15 residues. V gave up 1 base and J gave up 2 bases; unmatched junction bases: 3. Germline V lookup: CDR1 LGHNA, CDR2 YSLEER.

The chain has TRBV28 and TRBJ2-7; the match to TRBD2 covers 15 bases. There are 18 residues in the CDR3. Germline loops: CDR1 MDHEN, CDR2 SYDVKM. V was clipped by 6 bases and J by 3 bases; unmatched bases: 12. CDR3 coding DNA: TGTGCCAGCAGACAACCGGGACTAGCGGGAGGAAAAAACTACGAGCAGTACTTC. Translation gives CASRQPGLAGGKNYEQYF.

The genes are TRBV3-1 (or the pseudogene TRBV3-2) and TRBJ1-3, with D possibly being TRBD1 (5 bases). CDR3 length: 14 residues. Trimming pared 2 bases from V and 3 bases from J, leaving 8 bases between. Germline values: CDR1 LGHDT, CDR2 YNNKEL (reference sequence). CDR3 in DNA: TGTGCCAGCAGCCAAAGGGGAGGTGGAAACACCATATATTTT. Amino acid sequence: CASSQRGGGNTIYF.

This sequence joins TRBV28 and TRBJ1-4; no firm D call. Trimming pared 7 bases from V and 0 bases from J, leaving 9 bases between. Germline V gene lookup returns CDR1 MDHEN and CDR2 SYDVKM. The CDR3 consists of 14 residues. CDR3 region: CASTDRATNEKLFF. CDR3 sequence (DNA): TGTGCCAGCACAGACCGGGCAACTAATGAAAAACTGTTTTTT.

V and J are TRBV2 and TRBJ2-5; 11 bases line up with TRBD2. The CDR3 totals 14 residues. CDR1 is SNHLY and CDR2 is FYNNEI in the germline V gene. The junction had 4 bases not matched to a gene; V was cut back by 5 bases and J by 5 bases. CDR3 nucleotides: TGTGCCAGCAGTAGGACTAGCGGGTATGAGACCCAGTACTTC. Encoded protein: CASSRTSGYETQYF.

The chain has TRBV11-2 and TRBJ2-7; no clear D gene. V was pared by 5 bases and J by 5 bases, with 13 bases between. This CDR3 region has 13 residues. From germline, CDR1 is SGHAT and CDR2 FQNNGV. The CDR3, as DNA: TGTGCCAGCAGCGCACCCCAGGTGGACGAGCAGTACTTC. This codes for CASSAPQVDEQYF.

The chain combines TRBV7-8 with TRBJ2-7, with D perhaps matching TRBD1 (6 bases). The V and J ends lost 5 bases and 3 bases respectively, with 11 bases between them. Germline assignment: CDR1 SGHVS and CDR2 FQNEAQ. This CDR3 spans 13 amino acids. The CDR3 loop is CASSRDTDYEQYF. In DNA, the CDR3 is TGTGCCAGCAGCCGGGACACCGACTACGAGCAGTACTTC. The full variable domain, with the rest looked up from reference TRBV7-8 and TRBJ2-7, is GAGVSQSPRYKVAKRGQDVALRCDPISGHVSLFWYQQALGQGPEFLTYFQNEAQLDKSGLPSDRFFAERPEGSVSTLKIQRTQQEDSAVYLCASSRDTDYEQYFGPGTRLTVT.

The sample holds a few counts of this clone. The rearrangement uses TRBV2 and TRBJ1-4; no firm D call. With 6 bases removed from V and 0 bases from J, the gap between germline ends came to 2 bases. CDR1 and CDR2 from the germline V gene are SNHLY and FYNNEI. This CDR3 has 12 residues. This CDR3 is CASSSTNEKLFF. The CDR3 coding sequence is TGTGCCAGCAGCTCAACTAATGAAAAACTGTTTTTT.